What follows are 15 T cell receptor beta chains derived from one specimen sequenced in a study of CD8+ T cells in alopecia areata. TCR sequencing used cDNA made by reverse transcription of extracted RNA. This table comes from immunoSEQ multiplex PCR, and its TCRdb copy is limited to in-frame clones, with some not included. The sample carries some 150,000 clones, 58% recorded once. The sample's treatment: oral pan-JAK inhibitor, 5-10 mg twice daily. Sequenced here: CD4+ T cells sorted from blood, sampled between weeks 55 and 65, from a patient treated with tofacitinib. These receptors were taken from a human donor with alopecia areata.

This clone turned up a few times. The chain uses TRBV6-5 and TRBJ1-2; 7 bases are shared with TRBD1. This CDR3 comprises 13 residues. Germline V gives CDR1 MNHEY, CDR2 SVGAGI. The V and J ends lost 4 bases and 8 bases, in that order; junction bases with no gene match: 7. The CDR3 sequence is CASSSPRGGGYTF. In DNA, the CDR3 is TGTGCCAGCAGTTCCCCCAGGGGGGGCGGCTACACCTTC.

The chain employs TRBV29-1 and TRBJ1-2, with D uncertain. Looked up from germline, CDR1 is SQVTM and CDR2 is ANQGSEA. CDR3 length: 12 amino acids. The ends were cut back, 4 bases at V and 6 bases at J, with 12 bases in the middle. The CDR3 loop reads CSVVRQLDGYTF. Written as DNA, the CDR3 is TGCAGCGTTGTCAGGCAGCTGGATGGCTACACCTTC.

V gene TRBV28 combines with J gene TRBJ2-5; TRBD1 might be the D (8 bases). From germline, CDR1 is MDHEN and CDR2 SYDVKM. The CDR3 runs 14 residues. V dropped 5 bases and J dropped 3 bases, with 13 bases sitting between them. For the CDR3, the DNA is TGTGCCAGCAGTAGACAGGGGACTAAAGAGACCCAGTACTTC. Translated, it gives CASSRQGTKETQYF. Together with reference TRBV28 and TRBJ2-5, the CDR3 gives the full variable domain: DVKVTQSSRYLVKRTGEKVFLECVQDMDHENMFWYRQDPGLGLRLIYFSYDVKMKEKGDIPEGYSVSREKKERFSLILESASTNQTSMYLCASSRQGTKETQYFGPGTRLLVL.

The chain employs TRBV5-1 and TRBJ2-5, with 10 positions matching TRBD1. The J segment lost 5 bases and the V segment lost 3 bases, leaving 7 bases of the junction unmatched. The germline CDR1 and CDR2 sequences are SGHRS and YFSETQ. This CDR3 has 15 amino acids. CDR3 loop: CASSSDRGAGETQYF. In nucleotides, the CDR3 is TGCGCCAGCAGCTCGGACAGGGGGGCCGGGGAGACCCAGTACTTC. Combining the CDR3 with reference TRBV5-1 and TRBJ2-5 gives the whole variable domain KAGVTQTPRYLIKTRGQQVTLSCSPISGHRSVSWYQQTPGQGLQFLFEYFSETQRNKGNFPGRFSGRQFSNSRSEMNVSTLELGDSALYLCASSSDRGAGETQYFGPGTRLLVL.

This clone was picked up a small number of times. This sequence joins TRBV6-5 and TRBJ1-1; D might be TRBD1 (5 bases). Germline assignment: CDR1 MNHEY and CDR2 SVGAGI. V was trimmed by 6 bases and J by 1 base, leaving 12 bases between them. The CDR3 totals 14 residues. The CDR3 DNA is TGTGCCAGCAGCCGAACAGGCCCGAACACTGAAGCTTTCTTT. It yields the protein CASSRTGPNTEAFF.

The J gene is TRBJ2-3, the V gene TRBV4-1, with a tentative D call TRBD2 (7 bases). CDR1 is MGHRA and CDR2 is YSYEKL in the germline V gene. The CDR3 loop spans 18 amino acids. Trimming left V 0 bases short and J 1 base short, with 17 bases between. CDR3: CASSQEPPWRGRTDTQYF. Here the CDR3 DNA reads TGCGCCAGCAGCCAAGAACCTCCTTGGCGGGGGCGCACAGATACGCAGTATTTT.

This clone has just a few counts. The genes are TRBV28 and TRBJ2-7, with 11 nucleotides matching TRBD1. CDR3 size: 15 residues. The J segment lost 4 bases and the V segment lost 2 bases, leaving 4 bases of the junction unmatched. Germline lookup yields CDR1 MDHEN and CDR2 SYDVKM. In DNA form, the CDR3 reads TGTGCCAGCAGTTTAATCGGACAGGGGGCATACGAGCAGTACTTC. Amino acids: CASSLIGQGAYEQYF.

The table lists this clone with a few counts. This rearrangement joins TRBV4-2 to TRBJ2-1; 9 bases fit TRBD2. Losses at the gene ends were 2 bases for V and 9 bases for J; bases not matched to a gene: 11. This CDR3 has 16 amino acids. Germline CDR1 and CDR2: LGHNA and YNFKEQ. The CDR3 sequence: CASSQTAGTSQGEQFF. CDR3 nucleotides: TGTGCCAGCAGCCAAACCGCCGGGACTAGCCAAGGTGAGCAGTTCTTC.

This chain connects TRBV2 to TRBJ2-1; possible D gene TRBD2, 6 bases. V lost 9 bases and J lost 4, with 22 bases in between. This CDR3 has 16 residues. Germline CDR1 reads SNHLY; CDR2 reads FYNNEI. The DNA of the CDR3 is TGTGCCAGTACAGGAGGGGCTACCCTTCGGTACAATGAGCAGTTCTTC. Its translation: CASTGGATLRYNEQFF.

This rearrangement joins TRBV11-2 to TRBJ2-2, with D hard to call. This CDR3 is built from 15 residues. The V gene's germline CDR1 is SGHAT and CDR2 FQNNGV. V lost 5 bases, J lost 9 bases, and 19 bases lay in between. The CDR3 DNA reads TGTGCCAGCAGCCCCGCCCAGGCACGGAACCGGGAGCTGTTTTTT. Amino acids: CASSPAQARNRELFF.

The chain is built from TRBV27 and TRBJ2-7; TRBD2 might be the D (7 bases). This CDR3 is built from 15 residues. Germline CDR1 is MNHEY and CDR2 is SMNVEV (reference sequence). V lost 3 bases and J 0 bases, leaving 12 bases between the germline ends. The CDR3 here is CASSFRGATSYEQYF. The CDR3 DNA reads TGTGCCAGCAGTTTTCGGGGGGCGACCTCCTACGAGCAGTACTTC.

This clone was detected only a few times. The same CDR3 is also encoded by other DNA sequences in this sample. The rearrangement joins TRBV7-2 to TRBJ1-6, with no clear D. Trimming cost V 3 bases and J 1 base, with 4 bases left between them. Per germline, CDR1 SGHTA and CDR2 FQGNSA. The CDR3 sequence is 14 residues long. The CDR3 DNA reads TGTGCCAGCAGCTTCAGGTCCTATAATTCACCCCTCCACTTT. This codes for CASSFRSYNSPLHF.

V is TRBV29-1 and J is TRBJ1-2, with 8 bases that match TRBD1. Per germline, CDR1 SQVTM and CDR2 ANQGSEA. V trimming: 4 bases; J trimming: 6 bases; junction bases outside the gene matches: 7. The CDR3 has 13 amino acids. The CDR3 DNA reads as TGCAGCGTTGGGCTGGACAGGGCCGATGGCTACACCTTC. It specifies CSVGLDRADGYTF. The whole variable domain, filled in from reference TRBV29-1 and TRBJ1-2, reads SAVISQKPSRDICQRGTSLTIQCQVDSQVTMMFWYRQQPGQSLTLIATANQGSEATYESGFVIDKFPISRPNLTFSTLTVSNMSPEDSSIYLCSVGLDRADGYTFGSGTRLTVV.

V and J are TRBV11-2 and TRBJ2-1; 12 nucleotides agree with TRBD2. V shed 5 bases, J shed 10 bases, and the junction held 15 bases outside the gene matches. The CDR3 length is 17 residues. Germline values: CDR1 SGHAT, CDR2 FQNNGV. CDR3 sequence reads: CASSARRLAGVRGEQFF. CDR3 nucleotide sequence: TGTGCCAGCAGCGCCCGCCGACTAGCGGGGGTGCGAGGGGAGCAGTTCTTC.

The sample holds many counts of this clone. The J gene is TRBJ2-1, the V gene TRBV10-3; D possibly corresponds to TRBD2 (6 bases). Germline CDR1 is ENHRY and CDR2 is SYGVKD. V lost 10 bases and J 5 bases, leaving 18 bases between the germline ends. CDR3 length: 14 residues. CDR3 coding DNA: TGTGCCACTCGAATTGAGGCTAGCGACAATGAGCAGTTCTTC. It translates to CATRIEASDNEQFF.